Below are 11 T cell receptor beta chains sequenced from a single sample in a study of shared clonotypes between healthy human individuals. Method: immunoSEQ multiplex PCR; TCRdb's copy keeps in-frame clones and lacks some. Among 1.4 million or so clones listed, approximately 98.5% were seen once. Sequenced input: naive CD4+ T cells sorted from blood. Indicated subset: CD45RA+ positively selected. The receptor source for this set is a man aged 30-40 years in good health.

The CDR3 loop is CASSSPRGRAWEQYF. CDR3 in DNA: TGTGCCAGCAGCTCCCCTCGCGGGAGGGCCTGGGAGCAGTACTTC. This sequence joins TRBV7-8 and TRBJ2-7, with 9 positions matching TRBD2. J gave up 7 bases and V 4 bases, and 11 bases lay outside the gene matches. Germline lookup yields CDR1 SGHVS and CDR2 FQNEAQ. The CDR3 extends over 15 amino acids.

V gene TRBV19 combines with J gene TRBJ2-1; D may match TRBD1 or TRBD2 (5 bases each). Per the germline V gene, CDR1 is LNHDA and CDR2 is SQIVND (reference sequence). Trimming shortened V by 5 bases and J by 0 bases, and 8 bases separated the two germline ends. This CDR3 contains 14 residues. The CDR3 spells CASSSGSSYNEQFF. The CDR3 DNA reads TGTGCCAGTAGTTCAGGGAGCTCCTACAATGAGCAGTTCTTC.

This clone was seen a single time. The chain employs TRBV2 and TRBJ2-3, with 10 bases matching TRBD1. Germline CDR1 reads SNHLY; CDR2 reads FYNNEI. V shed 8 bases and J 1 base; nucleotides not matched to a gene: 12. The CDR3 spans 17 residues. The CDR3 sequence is CASEGQGLLGGTDTQYF. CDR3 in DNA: TGTGCCAGCGAGGGACAGGGGCTTTTAGGAGGCACAGATACGCAGTATTTT.

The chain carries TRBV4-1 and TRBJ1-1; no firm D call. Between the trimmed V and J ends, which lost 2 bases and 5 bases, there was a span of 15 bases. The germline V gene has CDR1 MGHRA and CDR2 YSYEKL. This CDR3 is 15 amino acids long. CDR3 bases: TGCGCCAGCAGCCAAAATCTGGTCCGGGGAACTGAAGCTTTCTTT. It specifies CASSQNLVRGTEAFF.

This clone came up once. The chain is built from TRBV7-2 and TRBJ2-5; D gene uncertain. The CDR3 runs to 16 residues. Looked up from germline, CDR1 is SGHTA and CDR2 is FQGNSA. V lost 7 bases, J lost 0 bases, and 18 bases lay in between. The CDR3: CASTRAPPRYQETQYF. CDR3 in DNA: TGTGCCAGCACCCGAGCCCCGCCTCGGTACCAAGAGACCCAGTACTTC.

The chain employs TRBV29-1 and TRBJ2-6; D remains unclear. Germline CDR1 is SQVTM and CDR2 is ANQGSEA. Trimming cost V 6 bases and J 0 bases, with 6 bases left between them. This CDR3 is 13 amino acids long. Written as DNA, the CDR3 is TGCAGCGTGGCTAACTCTGGGGCCAACGTCCTGACTTTC. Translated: CSVANSGANVLTF.

The CDR3, as DNA: TGCGCCAGCAGCAGAACTAGCGGGGTCTACAATGAGCAGTTCTTC. Its translation is CASSRTSGVYNEQFF. The chain links TRBV5-1 to TRBJ2-1; 10 positions match TRBD2. Germline V CDR1 and CDR2: SGHRS, YFSETQ. V lost 4 bases to trimming and J lost 3 bases; unmatched junction nucleotides: 4. The length of the CDR3 is 15 residues.

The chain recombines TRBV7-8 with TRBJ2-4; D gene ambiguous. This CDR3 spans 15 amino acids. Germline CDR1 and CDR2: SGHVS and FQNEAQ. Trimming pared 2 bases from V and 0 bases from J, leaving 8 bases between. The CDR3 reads CASSLYPKAKNIQYF. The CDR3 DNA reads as TGTGCCAGCAGCTTATATCCGAAAGCCAAAAACATTCAGTACTTC.

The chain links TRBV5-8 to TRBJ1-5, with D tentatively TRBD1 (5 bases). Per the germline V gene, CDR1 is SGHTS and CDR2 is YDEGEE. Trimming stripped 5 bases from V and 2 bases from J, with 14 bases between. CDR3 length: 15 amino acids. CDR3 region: CASRHPGGRNQPQHF. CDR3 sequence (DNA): TGTGCCAGCAGGCACCCTGGGGGACGCAATCAGCCCCAGCATTTT.

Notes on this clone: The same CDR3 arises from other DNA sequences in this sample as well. The CDR3 protein is CATSRVATNEKLFF. The CDR3 region has the DNA TGTGCCACCAGCAGGGTTGCAACTAATGAAAAACTGTTTTTT. The chain combines TRBV15 with TRBJ1-4; D is uncertain. Germline assignment: CDR1 LNHNV and CDR2 YYDKDF (reference sequence). This CDR3 has 14 amino acids. V gave up 3 bases and J gave up 0 bases, with 5 bases separating them.

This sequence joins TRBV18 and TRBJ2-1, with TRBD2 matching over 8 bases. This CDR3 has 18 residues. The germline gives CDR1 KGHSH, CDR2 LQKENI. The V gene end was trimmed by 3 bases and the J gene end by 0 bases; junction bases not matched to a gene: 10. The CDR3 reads CASSPGRSGGGSYNEQFF. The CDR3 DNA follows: TGTGCCAGCTCACCCGGACGAAGCGGGGGCGGCTCCTACAATGAGCAGTTCTTC.